These 11 T cell receptor beta chains were sequenced from one sample in a study of human T cells and chemical hapten exposure. TCRdb called the RACE reads again in MiXCR, with one record for every CDR3 protein. The table includes around 300,000 distinct CDR3 sequences, about 7.7% detected once. As to time point: pre-sensitization, week 0. Treatment defined: therapeutic diphenylcyclopropenone sensitization with weekly scalp DPC. This sample comprised whole blood, obtained in connection with sensitization to the hapten diphenylcyclopropenone (DPC). Receptor source: a young man with alopecia areata. Some clones in this sample may be carry-over from other donors' samples.

This clonotype was counted between two and nine times. The chain's CDR3 is CASSRGQGAEAFF. CDR3 sequence (DNA): TGTGCCAGCAGCCGGGGACAGGGGGCTGAAGCTTTCTTT. The chain has TRBV6-5 and TRBJ1-1, with 11 nucleotides matching TRBD1. The CDR3 contains 13 residues. Unmatched junction bases numbered 3, after V lost 6 bases and J lost 6 bases. Germline CDR1 and CDR2: MNHEY and SVGAGI.

The gene calls are TRBV28 and TRBJ1-5; 11 bases align to TRBD1. The CDR3 loop spans 14 amino acids. The germline CDR1 and CDR2 sequences are MDHEN and SYDVKM. Trimming removed 8 bases from V and 5 bases from J; junction bases left unmatched: 5. The CDR3: CASLGTGGHQPQHF. The CDR3 region has the DNA TGTGCCAGCCTCGGGACAGGGGGTCATCAGCCCCAGCATTTT.

In this sample, this clonotype turned up a few times. This sequence joins TRBV12-3 or TRBV12-4 and TRBJ1-6, with D tentatively TRBD1 (5 bases). The CDR3 covers 17 residues. Trimming pared 6 bases from V and 4 bases from J, leaving 19 bases between. The CDR3 DNA reads TGTGCCAGCAGGTTGCAACGACAGCGAGGATATAATTCACCCCTCCACTTT. Residues: CASRLQRQRGYNSPLHF.

This clonotype was seen a few times. The V and J genes are TRBV7-9 and TRBJ1-1; D call uncertain. From germline, CDR1 is SEHNR and CDR2 FQNEAQ (reference sequence). This CDR3 has 15 amino acids. V lost 1 base and J 4 bases, leaving 13 bases between the germline ends. CDR3 region: CASSLGVGLGTEAFF. The CDR3 DNA sequence: TGTGCCAGCAGCTTAGGGGTGGGGTTGGGCACTGAAGCTTTCTTT.

V is TRBV3-1 and J is TRBJ2-3, with 10 nucleotides matching TRBD2. V gave up 0 bases and J gave up 0 bases; unmatched junction bases: 9. The CDR3 contains 19 residues. Germline V gene lookup returns CDR1 LGHDT and CDR2 YNNKEL (reference sequence). The CDR3 bases are TGTGCCAGCAGCCAAGAATTCCTTAGCGGGGGGATTAGCACAGATACGCAGTATTTT. Translation gives CASSQEFLSGGISTDTQYF.

This clonotype has ten or more counts. CDR3 DNA sequence: TGCGCCAGCAGCTTGGATGGGTACAGTGAAGCTTTCTTT. Its translation: CASSLDGYSEAFF. This chain joins TRBV5-1 and TRBJ1-1; D gene unclear. With 0 bases removed from V and 7 bases from J, the gap between germline ends came to 10 bases. Germline CDR1 reads SGHRS; CDR2 reads YFSETQ. CDR3 length: 13 amino acids.

The V gene is TRBV6-2 or TRBV6-3, the J gene TRBJ2-1, with D perhaps matching TRBD1 (5 bases). The CDR3 has 15 amino acids. V lost 5 bases, J lost 6 bases, and 17 bases lay in between. The germline CDR1 and CDR2 sequences are MNHEY and SVGEGT. CDR3 nucleotides: TGTGCCAGCAGTGTACAGGCTTATTTGGTCAATGAGCAGTTCTTC. As protein: CASSVQAYLVNEQFF.

The V and J genes are TRBV10-3 and TRBJ2-5; 7 bases are shared with TRBD1. The CDR3 is 14 residues long. Germline V lookup: CDR1 ENHRY, CDR2 SYGVKD. V was pared by 7 bases and J by 4 bases, with 9 bases of the junction left unmatched. The CDR3, as DNA: TGTGCCATCAAGAAGGACAGGCAGCGAGAGACCCAGTACTTC. It translates to CAIKKDRQRETQYF.

The gene calls are TRBV7-9 and TRBJ2-7; D unclear. Germline CDR1 and CDR2: SEHNR and FQNEAQ (reference sequence). The V end lost 3 bases, the J end lost 2 bases, and 11 bases lay between the germline ends. The CDR3 runs to 14 residues. The CDR3 spells CASSFLARPYEQYV. The DNA of the CDR3 is TGTGCCAGCAGCTTCCTCGCGCGCCCCTACGAGCAGTACGTC.

The V call is TRBV10-3, the J call TRBJ2-2; D ambiguous. Germline CDR1 reads ENHRY; CDR2 reads SYGVKD. The ends were cut back, 4 bases at V and 5 bases at J, with 11 bases in the middle. This CDR3 has 14 amino acids. CDR3 sequence (DNA): TGTGCCATCAGTGTTTCTGGTTTGACCGGGGAGCTGTTTTTT. Its protein is CAISVSGLTGELFF.

This clonotype was detected ten times or more. The J gene is TRBJ2-4, the V gene TRBV4-1; 7 bases line up with TRBD1. Per the germline V gene, CDR1 is MGHRA and CDR2 is YSYEKL. CDR3 length equals 14 residues. Trimming cost V 3 bases and J 8 bases; bases outside gene matches: 7. In DNA form, the CDR3 reads TGCGCCAGCAGCCATGGCGACAGGGCTGACATTCAGTACTTC. Translating it yields CASSHGDRADIQYF.